Below are 3 T cell receptor beta chains sequenced from a single sample in a study of CD8+CD57+ T cells in acquired aplastic anemia. Template material for TCR beta VDJ and CDR3 profiling consisted of genomic DNA. TCRdb reanalysed the reads using MiXCR and keeps one entry per CDR3 protein. Of some 120,000 distinct CDR3 sequences listed, about 46% were seen once; the top ten hold roughly 2.7%. The sequenced sample consisted of sorted CD4+, CD8+, or CD8+CD57+ T cells (not recorded which) from PBMCs. The receptors come from a human donor in good health, serving as a control.

This clonotype was found many times. V usage is TRBV15 and J usage is TRBJ1-2, with a possible D match to TRBD1 (6 bases). The ends were cut back, 0 bases at V and 4 bases at J, with 15 bases in the middle. This CDR3 contains 16 residues. CDR1 and CDR2 from the germline V gene are LNHNV and YYDKDF (reference sequence). The CDR3 sequence: CATSREREAGVYGYTF. The CDR3 DNA is TGTGCCACCAGCAGAGAAAGGGAGGCAGGGGTCTATGGCTACACCTTC.

This clonotype was seen at least ten times. The genes are TRBV7-2 and TRBJ2-1, with 9 bases fitting TRBD1. Germline V gene lookup returns CDR1 SGHTA and CDR2 FQGNSA. V shed 5 bases and J 10 bases; nucleotides not matched to a gene: 9. CDR3 length equals 14 residues. The CDR3 is CASSLTRDRAEQFF. The CDR3 coding sequence is TGTGCCAGCAGCCTCACACGGGACAGGGCCGAGCAGTTCTTC.

The V gene is TRBV10-3, the J gene TRBJ2-5; 13 positions match TRBD2. This CDR3 spans 15 amino acids. Looked up from germline, CDR1 is ENHRY and CDR2 is SYGVKD. With 6 bases clipped from V and 4 bases from J, the junction kept 5 bases outside the gene matches. For the CDR3, the DNA is TGTGCCATCAGCTCACTAGCGGGGGGGTTAGAGACCCAGTACTTC. It specifies CAISSLAGGLETQYF.